Listed here are 28 T cell receptor beta chains from one sample, sequenced in a study of CD8+ T cells in alopecia areata. Extracted RNA was reverse transcribed, and the resulting cDNA served as sequencing template. Clones were sequenced by immunoSEQ multiplex PCR, and TCRdb holds only the in-frame ones, with some missing. Altogether approximately 150,000 clones are present, around 87% being singletons, with the ten largest covering more than 13%. The input for sequencing was CD8+ T cells sorted from blood, taken at week 0. The receptor source for this set is a human donor with alopecia areata.

The V gene is TRBV2, the J gene TRBJ1-2; D is ambiguous. This CDR3 contains 14 residues. V dropped 4 bases and J dropped 3 bases, with 12 bases sitting between them. Germline values: CDR1 SNHLY, CDR2 FYNNEI. The CDR3 DNA sequence: TGTGCCAGCAGTGGGTCGACGATGTACTATGGCTACACCTTC. Translation gives CASSGSTMYYGYTF.

This clone was seen just once. The rearrangement links TRBV2 to TRBJ2-7; D call uncertain. V was pared by 9 bases and J by 0 bases, with 15 bases between. The CDR3 totals 14 residues. Germline assignment: CDR1 SNHLY and CDR2 FYNNEI. The CDR3 coding sequence is TGTGCCAGGGCTTTAAACAGCCACTCCTACGAGCAGTACTTC. Protein: CARALNSHSYEQYF.

The chain joins TRBV29-1 to TRBJ2-4; tentatively, D is TRBD2 (6 bases). Germline CDR1 and CDR2: SQVTM and ANQGSEA. The CDR3 covers 12 residues. The V and J ends lost 6 bases and 7 bases respectively, with 13 bases between them. CDR3 nucleotide sequence: TGCAGCGTCCCAGTTGGGGGGAACATTCAGTACTTC. The encoded protein is CSVPVGGNIQYF.

The rearrangement links TRBV19 to TRBJ2-7; the D gene is possibly TRBD1 (6 bases). Per germline, CDR1 LNHDA and CDR2 SQIVND (reference sequence). The germline V and J ends were trimmed by 3 bases and 7 bases, with 19 bases remaining between them. This CDR3 has 15 residues. CDR3 coding DNA: TGTGCCAGTAGTATTTTTGGACAGACCCCCGGGGAGCAGTACTTC. The encoded protein is CASSIFGQTPGEQYF.

The chain recombines TRBV7-6 with TRBJ1-5; D is unclear. Germline-derived CDR1 and CDR2 are SGHVS and FNYEAQ. V lost 5 bases to trimming and J lost 1 base, with 6 bases between them. CDR3 length equals 13 residues. The CDR3 DNA reads TGTGCCAGCAGCCTTAGCAGCAATCAGCCCCAGCATTTT. Translating gives CASSLSSNQPQHF. The whole variable domain, filled in from reference TRBV7-6 and TRBJ1-5, reads GAGVSQSPRYKVTKRGQDVALRCDPISGHVSLYWYRQALGQGPEFLTYFNYEAQQDKSGLPNDRFSAERPEGSISTLTIQRTEQRDSAMYRCASSLSSNQPQHFGDGTRLSIL.

Turning to this clone: Other DNA sequences in the sample encode the same CDR3. The genes are TRBV19 and TRBJ2-1; 9 bases map to TRBD2. V shed 6 bases, J shed 4 bases, and the junction held 4 bases outside the gene matches. From germline, CDR1 is LNHDA and CDR2 SQIVND (reference sequence). The CDR3 runs to 14 residues. The CDR3 region has the DNA TGTGCCAGTAGCCGCGGGGGGGATTACAATGAGCAGTTCTTC. It yields the protein CASSRGGDYNEQFF. The full variable domain, completed using reference TRBV19 and TRBJ2-1, is DGGITQSPKYLFRKEGQNVTLSCEQNLNHDAMYWYRQDPGQGLRLIYYSQIVNDFQKGDIAEGYSVSREKKESFPLTVTSAQKNPTAFYLCASSRGGDYNEQFFGPGTRLTVL.

The rearrangement links TRBV29-1 to TRBJ2-2; 10 bases fit TRBD2. Germline V gene data show CDR1 as SQVTM and CDR2 as ANQGSEA. There are 17 residues in the CDR3. V lost 2 bases and J lost 6; bases outside the gene matches: 12. Here the CDR3 reads CSVEKGRSGGAAGELFF. The CDR3 DNA reads as TGCAGCGTTGAAAAAGGCCGCAGCGGGGGGGCCGCCGGGGAGCTGTTTTTT.

The chain recombines TRBV13 with TRBJ2-5; D is perhaps TRBD1 (6 bases). Trimming removed 4 bases from V and 4 bases from J, with 16 bases in between. From germline, CDR1 is PRHDT and CDR2 FYEKMQ (reference sequence). The CDR3 spans 15 residues. CDR3 sequence (DNA): TGTGCCAGCAGCTCTACAGGGTTGGTAAGAGAGACCCAGTACTTC. This gives the protein CASSSTGLVRETQYF.

The rearrangement uses TRBV6-5 and TRBJ1-2, with unresolved D. Germline V gene lookup returns CDR1 MNHEY and CDR2 SVGAGI. V was clipped by 10 bases and J by 1 base, with 16 bases between them. The CDR3 runs 14 residues. The CDR3 sequence is CATHDGAYNYGYTF. CDR3 sequence (DNA): TGTGCCACACATGACGGAGCCTATAACTATGGCTACACCTTC.

The chain links TRBV13 to TRBJ1-1; 7 positions agree with TRBD1. CDR1 is PRHDT and CDR2 is FYEKMQ in the germline V gene (reference sequence). This CDR3 spans 15 amino acids. J gave up 1 base and V 5 bases, and 7 bases lay outside the gene matches. The CDR3 DNA is TGTGCCAGCAGCGCCAGGGGGGCTGGGAACACTGAAGCTTTCTTT. As protein: CASSARGAGNTEAFF.

This chain connects TRBV19 to TRBJ2-7; 9 positions agree with TRBD2. V lost 6 bases and J lost 1; bases outside the gene matches: 4. Germline V lookup: CDR1 LNHDA, CDR2 SQIVND (reference sequence). The CDR3 loop spans 14 amino acids. CDR3 protein: CASSKTSGSYEQYF. Written as DNA, the CDR3 is TGTGCCAGTAGCAAGACTAGCGGATCCTACGAGCAGTACTTC.

The rearrangement joins TRBV9 to TRBJ2-7; unclear D gene. CDR1 is SGDLS, CDR2 YYNGEE, per germline. This CDR3 is built from 12 residues. V was trimmed by 4 bases and J by 2 bases, leaving 7 bases between them. The CDR3 DNA sequence: TGTGCCAGCAGCCCCACCGCCTACGAGCAGTACTTC. Translating it yields CASSPTAYEQYF.

The rearrangement links TRBV14 to TRBJ2-1, with no clear D. The V end was cut by 1 base, the J end by 6 bases, with 7 bases between. CDR1 SGHDN and CDR2 FVKESK come from the germline V gene. The CDR3 contains 13 residues. The CDR3 nucleotides read TGTGCCAGCAGCCAAGCGGCCCCCAATGAGCAGTTCTTC. Its translation: CASSQAAPNEQFF.

V usage is TRBV7-9 and J usage is TRBJ2-7; possibly TRBD1 or TRBD2 for D (5 bases each). Trimming removed 3 bases from V and 7 bases from J, with 13 bases in between. Looked up from germline, CDR1 is SEHNR and CDR2 is FQNEAQ (reference sequence). There are 13 residues in the CDR3. The CDR3 DNA follows: TGTGCCAGCAGCTTGGCAGGGACGCGGGAGCAGTACTTC. Translation gives CASSLAGTREQYF.

V gene TRBV2 combines with J gene TRBJ2-5, with TRBD2 identical over 7 bases. This CDR3 has 14 residues. After removal of 4 bases from V and 0 bases from J, the junction contained 2 bases not matched to a gene. Germline loops: CDR1 SNHLY, CDR2 FYNNEI. The CDR3 region is CASSGEGYQETQYF. In DNA form, the CDR3 reads TGTGCCAGCAGTGGGGAGGGGTACCAAGAGACCCAGTACTTC.

This chain uses TRBV27 with TRBJ2-7, with a tentative D call TRBD2 (6 bases). V shed 3 bases and J shed 3 bases, with 6 bases lying between them. The germline V gene encodes CDR1 MNHEY and CDR2 SMNVEV (reference sequence). The CDR3 loop spans 12 amino acids. The CDR3: CASSLGGYEQYF. CDR3 DNA: TGTGCCAGCAGTTTGGGAGGCTACGAGCAGTACTTC.

This chain joins TRBV25-1 and TRBJ1-5; 9 bases align to TRBD1. Unmatched junction bases numbered 2, after V lost 1 base and J lost 4 bases. This CDR3 spans 15 amino acids. Germline CDR1 MGHDK, CDR2 SYGVNS. The CDR3 DNA reads TGTGCCAGCAGTGAATTCGGGACAGGGAATCAGCCCCAGCATTTT. The encoded protein is CASSEFGTGNQPQHF.

The rearrangement joins TRBV7-9 to TRBJ1-3; D gene ambiguous. CDR1 and CDR2 from the germline V gene are SEHNR and FQNEAQ (reference sequence). There are 16 residues in the CDR3. The V end lost 4 bases, the J end lost 0 bases, and 13 bases lay between the germline ends. In nucleotides, the CDR3 is TGTGCCAGCAGCTCCCCCGGACGGCTCTCTGGAAACACCATATATTTT. Translation gives CASSSPGRLSGNTIYF.

This chain links TRBV29-1 with TRBJ2-7; D is uncertain. Deletions cut 0 bases from V and 2 bases from J, with 14 bases between. This CDR3 contains 15 residues. Germline V gives CDR1 SQVTM, CDR2 ANQGSEA. The CDR3 reads CSVEDLDDGAYEQYF. The CDR3 DNA reads TGCAGCGTTGAAGATCTGGACGACGGAGCCTACGAGCAGTACTTC.

J is TRBJ1-1 and V is TRBV27; D gene ambiguous. This CDR3 is built from 14 residues. Germline V gene sequence: CDR1 MNHEY, CDR2 SMNVEV (reference sequence). V lost 0 bases to trimming and J lost 2 bases, with 7 bases between them. CDR3 bases: TGTGCCAGCAGTTTATCGCCAGTCAACACTGAAGCTTTCTTT. It is translated as CASSLSPVNTEAFF.

The V and J genes are TRBV5-4 and TRBJ2-7; D uncertain. The CDR3 is 14 amino acids. Germline V gene data show CDR1 as SGHNT and CDR2 as YYREEE (reference sequence). V was trimmed by 4 bases and J by 0 bases, leaving 11 bases between them. The CDR3 reads CASSPDRSSYEQYF. As DNA, the CDR3 is TGTGCCAGCAGCCCGGACCGCAGCTCCTACGAGCAGTACTTC. The full variable domain, rest sourced from reference TRBV5-4 and TRBJ2-7, is ETGVTQSPTHLIKTRGQQVTLRCSSQSGHNTVSWYQQALGQGPQFIFQYYREEENGRGNFPPRFSGLQFPNYSSELNVNALELDDSALYLCASSPDRSSYEQYFGPGTRLTVT.

This clone was seen a single time. J is TRBJ2-2 and V is TRBV27; D unclear. Trimming shortened V by 6 bases and J by 1 base, and 15 bases separated the two germline ends. Germline V gene lookup returns CDR1 MNHEY and CDR2 SMNVEV (reference sequence). CDR3 length: 16 amino acids. The CDR3 region is CASSPPANMNTGELFF. The CDR3 coding sequence is TGTGCCAGCAGCCCCCCAGCAAATATGAACACCGGGGAGCTGTTTTTT.

On this clone itself: The sample holds other DNA sequences that translate to the same CDR3. This chain uses TRBV27 with TRBJ2-7, with a tentative D call TRBD2 (5 bases). V lost 9 bases to trimming and J lost 3 bases, with 15 bases between them. This CDR3 is built from 13 residues. Germline V gives CDR1 MNHEY, CDR2 SMNVEV (reference sequence). The CDR3 loop reads CASSPGRGYEQYF. DNA of the CDR3: TGTGCCAGTAGTCCCGGACGGGGCTACGAGCAGTACTTC.

The V gene is TRBV7-2, the J gene TRBJ2-3, with D unresolved. Germline values: CDR1 SGHTA, CDR2 FQGNSA. Trimming removed 3 bases from V and 6 bases from J, with 13 bases in between. The CDR3 totals 14 residues. Here the CDR3 reads CASSFPEWGDTQYF. CDR3 sequence (DNA): TGTGCCAGCAGCTTCCCGGAGTGGGGTGATACGCAGTATTTT.

The V and J genes are TRBV27 and TRBJ2-3; D is unresolved. Germline V gene lookup returns CDR1 MNHEY and CDR2 SMNVEV (reference sequence). Trimming removed 3 bases from V and 2 bases from J, with 12 bases in between. This CDR3 region has 15 residues. The CDR3 coding sequence is TGTGCCAGCAGTTTCGACGACGGCACCACAGATACGCAGTATTTT. Translation: CASSFDDGTTDTQYF.

The rearrangement links TRBV19 to TRBJ1-5; 7 bases fit TRBD1. V lost 6 bases to trimming and J lost 2 bases; unmatched junction nucleotides: 7. Germline V gives CDR1 LNHDA, CDR2 SQIVND (reference sequence). CDR3 length: 15 residues. The CDR3 is CASSQRDRGNQPQHF. The CDR3 nucleotides are TGTGCCAGTAGCCAACGGGACAGAGGCAATCAGCCCCAGCATTTT.

The chain combines TRBV2 with TRBJ2-5; D not certain. Germline CDR1 is SNHLY and CDR2 is FYNNEI. The CDR3 is made up of 12 amino acids. V lost 4 bases to trimming and J lost 5 bases, with 8 bases between them. This CDR3 is CASSVRGETQYF. In DNA, the CDR3 is TGTGCCAGCAGTGTGCGTGGGGAGACCCAGTACTTC. Combining the CDR3 with reference TRBV2 and TRBJ2-5 gives the whole variable domain EPEVTQTPSHQVTQMGQEVILRCVPISNHLYFYWYRQILGQKVEFLVSFYNNEISEKSEIFDDQFSVERPDGSNFTLKIRSTKLEDSAMYFCASSVRGETQYFGPGTRLLVL.

The chain links TRBV2 to TRBJ2-1; 12 bases agree with TRBD2. Germline lookup yields CDR1 SNHLY and CDR2 FYNNEI. This CDR3 is 12 amino acids long. J was trimmed by 15 bases and V by 5 bases; bases with no gene match: 5. CDR3 coding DNA: TGTGCCAGCAGTCCGACTAGCGGGAGTGTGTTCTTC. Protein sequence: CASSPTSGSVFF.